One T cell receptor beta chain is described in this entry. No cognate antigen has been identified for it. Base qualities are not provided; no much larger clone lies one nucleotide away. The CDR3 regions of human TCRbeta chains were analyzed by immunosequencing. On the study's bioinformatics: TCRs in the repertoires were matched against a reference library of SARS-CoV-2-specific TCRs that had been generated with the MIRA antigen-specificity platform. Breadth was defined as the fraction of unique TCRs that were SARS-CoV-2-associated, and depth was defined as the fraction of total T cells that were SARS-CoV-2-associated. Using the MIRA data, every spike-specific TCR was mapped to the spike region that the TCR reacted to and assigned to either a CD4 or a CD8 class. Log10-transformed breadth and depth values were compared by one-way ANOVA with Sidak's multiple comparisons tests. Here the immuneACCESS table is served through TCRdb, limited to in-frame sequences with V and J called. Missing clones are a known gap in these copies; in checked studies unresolved V genes cover under half, and the rest lacks a known reason. V, J and clone size derive from that table, while D and trimming were established from the DNA sequence. Across this sample there are more than 120,000 clones, with over 75% seen only once. The ten largest clones add up to 5% to 5.5% of the sample.

Read against the paper, the sample's time point label means: about 28 days (+/-7) after the second vaccine dose. Per the publication, the treatment or condition label means: meningococcal conjugate vaccine given as trial control. Vaccinee samples were obtained from the UK trials COV001 and COV002, which included a single-blind randomized controlled phase 2/3 trial of AZD1222 (ChAdOx1 nCoV-19) in healthy adults. For TCRbeta chain sequencing, PBMC samples were collected from trial participants at day 0 and at day 28 after the second dose. These data belong to a study of T cell responses to AZD1222 COVID-19 vaccine (dated by TCRdb to 2020 to 2023). Turning to the overall study: TCR sequencing was performed for about 240 trial participants, of whom around 200 were given two doses of AZD1222 and around 26 were given two doses of MenACWY control vaccine. Trial participants were enrolled by age into 18-55, 56-69 and 70-plus year subgroups, with approximately 150, 30 and 60 TCR-sequenced participants respectively. Broader findings and caveats from the paper: Conclusions about previously exposed vaccinees are limited, since just a handful of AZD1222 recipients were seropositive for SARS-CoV-2 at baseline. Because no samples from the day 14 peak response were available, repertoires could be characterized only after the peak T cell response. The 56-69-year group was small, and its depth increase did not reach significance, likely because of low power. A significant rise in spike-specific TCR breadth and depth was observed after two AZD1222 doses relative to day 0 and relative to MenACWY recipients. Participants were mostly white British and included more females than males, and it was suggested by the authors that clonal diversity may have been underestimated. Epitopes outside the regions mutated in the B.1.351 and B.1.1.7 variants were reportedly recognized by nearly half of the unique spike-specific TCRs. Vaccine-associated CD4 TCRs spanned the whole spike protein, with dominant responses in regions 160-218 and 743-854.

This clonotype originated in an adult who received the MenACWY meningococcal vaccine as a control. The sample in question was peripheral blood, obtained 28 days after the second dose of the MenACWY control vaccine.

For the CDR3, the sequence is CASSQAPGTVNEKLFF. The nucleotide sequence is TGCGCCAGCAGCCAAGCCCCCGGGACAGTCAATGAAAAACTGTTTTTT. This sequence uses TRBV4-1 and TRBJ1-4, and TRBD1 matches 7 of the central bases. Clipping removes 1 base from V and 5 bases from J, with 7 as the unmatched junction base count. Taken from cysteine to phenylalanine, the CDR3 has 16 residues. The only DNA kept is the CDR3, 48 bases in frame from the first base. The germline V gene gives CDR1 as MGHRA and CDR2 as YSYEKL.